The 21 T cell receptor beta chains reported below all come from one sample, sequenced in a study of blood T cell repertoires in COVID-19. Some clones are missing from TCRdb's copy, which holds only in-frame ones; the method was immunoSEQ multiplex PCR. The sample has approximately 240,000 clones, roughly 80% seen once. Sequencing used peripheral blood. Receptor source: a woman in her twenties or thirties who had recovered from COVID-19.

The rearrangement joins TRBV13 to TRBJ1-4; 7 bases agree with TRBD1. Germline values: CDR1 PRHDT, CDR2 FYEKMQ (reference sequence). Germline trimming cut 5 bases from V and 6 bases from J; bases unmatched to any gene: 6. This CDR3 spans 14 amino acids. CDR3 loop: CASSARGRDEKLFF. The CDR3 coding sequence is TGTGCCAGCAGCGCGAGGGGGCGTGATGAAAAACTGTTTTTT. The full variable domain, with the rest looked up from reference TRBV13 and TRBJ1-4, is AAGVIQSPRHLIKEKRETATLKCYPIPRHDTVYWYQQGPGQDPQFLISFYEKMQSDKGSIPDRFSAQQFSDYHSELNMSSLELGDSALYFCASSARGRDEKLFFGSGTQLSVL.

This clone was seen a few times. The same CDR3 arises from other DNA sequences in this sample as well. The CDR3 protein is CASSLAGTSSYEQYF. In DNA form, the CDR3 reads TGCGCCAGCAGCTTGGCCGGGACTAGCTCCTACGAGCAGTACTTC. The chain couples TRBV5-1 to TRBJ2-7, with TRBD2 matching 8 bases. Germline V gene data show CDR1 as SGHRS and CDR2 as YFSETQ. Losses at the gene ends were 0 bases for V and 0 bases for J; bases not matched to a gene: 2. CDR3 length equals 15 residues.

This chain connects TRBV29-1 to TRBJ1-5, with D possibly matching TRBD1 (6 bases). Germline values: CDR1 SQVTM, CDR2 ANQGSEA. CDR3 length: 13 residues. Trimming removed 4 bases at V and 1 base at J, with 8 bases between. CDR3 sequence: CSVAGGSNQPQHF. CDR3 coding DNA: TGCAGCGTTGCGGGGGGCAGCAATCAGCCCCAGCATTTT.

The chain recombines TRBV7-3 with TRBJ2-3, with 14 bases that match TRBD2. This CDR3 is built from 18 residues. Germline CDR1 and CDR2: SGHTA and FQGTGA. Trimming removed 2 bases from V and 0 bases from J; junction bases left unmatched: 4. This CDR3 reads CASSLGTSGSVSTDTQYF. In DNA, the CDR3 is TGTGCCAGCAGCTTAGGGACTAGCGGGAGCGTTAGCACAGATACGCAGTATTTT.

This clone was counted between two and nine times. This sequence joins TRBV14 and TRBJ2-2; no reliable D call. V lost 1 base and J lost 5, with 11 bases in between. The CDR3 runs to 15 residues. CDR1 and CDR2 from the germline V gene are SGHDN and FVKESK. CDR3 amino acids: CASSQAEARTGELFF. The CDR3 DNA is TGTGCCAGCAGCCAAGCGGAAGCGAGAACCGGGGAGCTGTTTTTT.

The chain carries TRBV20-1 and TRBJ2-1, with a possible D match to TRBD2 (5 bases). The V and J ends lost 0 bases and 11 bases respectively, with 8 bases between them. The CDR3 length is 11 residues. CDR1 DFQATT and CDR2 SNEGSKA come from the germline V gene (reference sequence). The CDR3 sequence: CSARDREKQFF. Written as DNA, the CDR3 is TGCAGTGCTAGAGATCGGGAAAAGCAGTTCTTC.

The CDR3 DNA reads TGTGCCAGCAGTTTTCCTCCCAGTTATCAGCCCCAGCATTTT. Amino acids: CASSFPPSYQPQHF. The rearrangement links TRBV28 to TRBJ1-5; D remains unclear. CDR3 length equals 14 residues. Deletions cut 3 bases from V and 5 bases from J, with 11 bases between. CDR1 is MDHEN, CDR2 SYDVKM, per germline.

This clone came up once. This chain connects TRBV2 to TRBJ2-7, with D possibly being TRBD2 (5 bases). Trimming cost V 1 base and J 2 bases, with 6 bases left between them. Per germline, CDR1 SNHLY and CDR2 FYNNEI. This CDR3 has 13 residues. The CDR3 loop reads CASSEGRAYEQYF. The DNA for the CDR3 is TGTGCCAGCAGTGAAGGGCGGGCCTACGAGCAGTACTTC.

The chain uses TRBV5-3 and TRBJ2-1; D is perhaps TRBD1 (6 bases). TRBV5-3 counts as an open reading frame of uncertain function. V lost 2 bases to trimming and J lost 3 bases, with 15 bases between them. The CDR3 is made up of 16 amino acids. The CDR3, as DNA: TGTGCCAGAAGCTTTAAACTCCGGGACATCTACAATGAGCAGTTCTTC. It translates to CARSFKLRDIYNEQFF.

This clone was observed a few times. The V call is TRBV20-1, the J call TRBJ1-2; D may be TRBD1 (5 bases). V was clipped by 4 bases and J by 8 bases, with 8 bases between them. The germline gives CDR1 DFQATT, CDR2 SNEGSKA (reference sequence). The CDR3 is made up of 10 amino acids. CDR3 sequence reads: CSATGSGYTF. CDR3 nucleotides: TGCAGTGCTACAGGGTCCGGCTACACCTTC.

The chain recombines TRBV7-9 with TRBJ1-2; 11 bases agree with TRBD1. The CDR3 contains 16 residues. Germline CDR1 is SEHNR and CDR2 is FQNEAQ (reference sequence). V lost 5 bases, J lost 0 bases, and 5 bases stayed unmatched. The CDR3 here is CASSAGQGEANYGYTF. As DNA, the CDR3 is TGTGCCAGCAGCGCGGGACAGGGGGAGGCTAACTATGGCTACACCTTC.

The chain links TRBV19 to TRBJ2-2, with 12 bases aligning to TRBD2. Per germline, CDR1 LNHDA and CDR2 SQIVND (reference sequence). The V segment lost 1 base and the J segment 4 bases; nucleotides outside the gene matches: 10. The CDR3 consists of 19 residues. In DNA form, the CDR3 reads TGTGCCAGTAGTATAGGACGGGCTAGCGGGAGGGCGGTCACCGGGGAGCTGTTTTTT. Its protein is CASSIGRASGRAVTGELFF.

The chain carries TRBV5-1 and TRBJ2-1; 13 bases are shared with TRBD2. The CDR3 extends over 16 amino acids. J gave up 7 bases and V 2 bases, and 6 bases lay outside the gene matches. Germline lookup yields CDR1 SGHRS and CDR2 YFSETQ. The CDR3 coding sequence is TGCGCCAGCAGCTTCACCGGGACTAGCGGGAAGAATGAGCAGTTCTTC. It yields the protein CASSFTGTSGKNEQFF.

For this clone: Other DNA sequences in the sample encode the same CDR3. V is TRBV2 and J is TRBJ1-6; TRBD1 might be the D (5 bases). The CDR3 is 14 amino acids. Trimming left V 0 bases short and J 5 bases short, with 5 bases between. Germline V gives CDR1 SNHLY, CDR2 FYNNEI. The CDR3 here is CASSEAGDNSPLHF. For the CDR3, the DNA is TGTGCCAGCAGTGAAGCAGGGGATAATTCACCCCTCCACTTT. The variable domain in full, completed from reference TRBV2 and TRBJ1-6, reads EPEVTQTPSHQVTQMGQEVILRCVPISNHLYFYWYRQILGQKVEFLVSFYNNEISEKSEIFDDQFSVERPDGSNFTLKIRSTKLEDSAMYFCASSEAGDNSPLHFGNGTRLTVT.

The rearrangement links TRBV27 to TRBJ2-2; 7 bases line up with TRBD2. The germline gives CDR1 MNHEY, CDR2 SMNVEV (reference sequence). With V trimmed by 4 bases and J by 8 bases, 10 bases remained unmatched. The length of the CDR3 is 15 residues. This CDR3 reads CASSSPWTRRGELFF. CDR3 bases: TGTGCCAGCAGTTCTCCCTGGACTAGGCGAGGGGAGCTGTTTTTT.

The chain is built from TRBV5-5 and TRBJ1-2; TRBD1 agrees at 8 bases. The CDR3 sequence is 15 residues long. CDR1 is SGHKS and CDR2 is YYEKEE in the germline V gene (reference sequence). Unmatched junction bases numbered 11, after V lost 4 bases and J lost 6 bases. The CDR3 spells CASSPDGQGGHGYTF. In nucleotides, the CDR3 is TGTGCCAGCAGCCCGGATGGACAGGGAGGACATGGCTACACCTTC. The whole variable domain, filled in from reference TRBV5-5 and TRBJ1-2, reads DAGVTQSPTHLIKTRGQQVTLRCSPISGHKSVSWYQQVLGQGPQFIFQYYEKEERGRGNFPDRFSARQFPNYSSELNVNALLLGDSALYLCASSPDGQGGHGYTFGSGTRLTVV.

This clone was observed a handful of times. The chain uses TRBV5-1 and TRBJ1-1; no reliable D call. This CDR3 has 13 amino acids. Deletions cut 1 base from V and 3 bases from J, with 7 bases between. Germline V lookup: CDR1 SGHRS, CDR2 YFSETQ. CDR3 in amino acids: CASSLLAYTEAFF. The CDR3 DNA reads TGCGCCAGCAGCTTGTTAGCGTACACTGAAGCTTTCTTT.

This clone was found once. The chain links TRBV7-9 to TRBJ1-6, with D perhaps matching TRBD1 (5 bases). The V end was cut by 4 bases, the J end by 5 bases, with 15 bases between. The CDR3 covers 16 residues. Germline CDR1 SEHNR, CDR2 FQNEAQ (reference sequence). CDR3 nucleotide sequence: TGTGCCAGCAGCTCCGGTCCGGGGGGGAATAATTCACCCCTCCACTTT. As protein: CASSSGPGGNNSPLHF.

This clone is a singleton in its sample. This chain joins TRBV5-1 and TRBJ2-5; 13 bases align to TRBD2. The CDR3 has 19 amino acids. J lost 3 bases, V lost 7 bases, and 18 bases had no gene match. CDR1 and CDR2 from the germline V gene are SGHRS and YFSETQ. The CDR3 loop is CASRSTGLAGVGVEETQYF. The CDR3 DNA reads TGCGCCAGCCGCTCGACCGGACTAGCGGGAGTGGGGGTTGAAGAGACCCAGTACTTC.

The chain joins TRBV27 to TRBJ2-7, with D possibly matching TRBD1 (5 bases). Between the trimmed V and J ends, which lost 0 bases and 7 bases, there was a span of 16 bases. This CDR3 spans 15 amino acids. Germline CDR1 and CDR2: MNHEY and SMNVEV (reference sequence). The chain's CDR3 is CASSLSARAFGEQYF. The DNA for the CDR3 is TGTGCCAGCAGTTTATCTGCCAGGGCCTTCGGGGAGCAGTACTTC.

J is TRBJ1-6 and V is TRBV4-1, with TRBD1 matching 10 bases. The CDR3 totals 16 residues. Per the germline V gene, CDR1 is MGHRA and CDR2 is YSYEKL. V trimming: 5 bases; J trimming: 5 bases; junction bases outside the gene matches: 6. DNA of the CDR3: TGCGCCAGCAGCGGAACAGGGACAGGGGATAATTCACCCCTCCACTTT. Amino acid sequence: CASSGTGTGDNSPLHF.